The source of this T cell receptor (beta chain) is a study of T cell responses to AZD1222 COVID-19 vaccine (dated by TCRdb to the early 2020s). General notes on the study: A total of 230 to 250 trial participants underwent TCR sequencing, of whom about 210 had received two doses of AZD1222 and around 25 had received two doses of the MenACWY control vaccine. Trial participants were enrolled into age subgroups of 18-55, 56-69 and 70-plus years, which contained around 140, 26 and 57 TCR-sequenced participants, respectively.

This clone came up once. It lacks a known antigen. It has no much larger one-base neighbor in the sample; base qualities were not kept. The CDR3 regions of human TCRbeta chains were analyzed by immunosequencing. The source study handled its data this way. TCRs in the repertoires were compared against a reference library of SARS-CoV-2-specific TCRs that had been generated with the MIRA antigen-specificity platform. Breadth was defined as the fraction of unique TCRs that were SARS-CoV-2-associated. Depth was defined as the fraction of total T cells that were SARS-CoV-2-associated. Using the MIRA data, each spike-specific TCR was assigned both to the spike region to which the TCR was reactive and to a CD4 or CD8 class. Log10-transformed breadth and depth values were compared by one-way ANOVA with Sidak's multiple comparisons tests. Drawn from immuneACCESS, this table holds only the in-frame rearrangements with V and J called that TCRdb kept. Clones are partly lost; checked studies trace under half to an unresolved V gene and leave the rest unexplained. Clonal size and the V and J genes are those of that table, whereas D and trimming came from the DNA. For this sample there are some 80,000 clones; about 91% appear just once. The ten biggest clones cover over 8% of the sample.

On the study overall, not on this receptor specifically: The 56-69-year group was small, and its depth increase did not reach significance, likely because of low power. Reportedly, almost half of the unique spike-specific TCRs recognized epitopes lying outside the regions that are mutated in the B.1.351 and B.1.1.7 variants. The whole spike protein was spanned by vaccine-associated CD4 TCRs, and dominant responses were seen in regions 160-218 and 743-854. Participants were mostly white British and included more females than males, and it was suggested by the authors that clonal diversity may have been underestimated. No day 14 peak-response samples were available, so repertoires were characterized only after the peak T cell response. Conclusions about previously exposed vaccinees are limited, since just six AZD1222 recipients were seropositive for SARS-CoV-2 at baseline. A significant rise in spike-specific TCR breadth and depth was observed after two AZD1222 doses relative to day 0 and relative to MenACWY recipients.

As encoded in the germline V gene (reference sequence), CDR1 is SEHNR while CDR2 is FQNEAQ. Unmatched junction bases come to 8, with V trimmed by 4 bases and J by 7 bases. The cysteine opens and the phenylalanine closes a CDR3 of 15 amino acids. Kept here is only the CDR3 DNA, which spans 45 bases and is read in frame from base 1. The sample's time point, from its label and the paper: about 28 days (+/-7) after the second vaccine dose. Explained via the paper, the treatment or condition label denotes: meningococcal conjugate vaccine given as trial control. Vaccinee samples were obtained from the UK trials COV001 and COV002, which included a single-blind randomized controlled phase 2/3 trial of AZD1222 (ChAdOx1 nCoV-19) in healthy adults. For TCRbeta chain sequencing, PBMC samples were collected from trial participants at day 0 and at day 28 after the second dose.

The receptor chain draws on TRBV7-9 and TRBJ1-4; a stretch of 8 junction bases matches TRBD1. The source of this sequence is an adult who received the MenACWY meningococcal vaccine as a control. Sequenced material: peripheral blood, taken 28 days after the second dose of the MenACWY control vaccine. Here the CDR3 is given as CASSSLDRAAEKLFF. The nucleotides read TGTGCCAGCAGCTCACTGGACAGGGCGGCTGAAAAACTGTTTTTT. Where the CDR3 stops, the reference TRBV7-9 and TRBJ1-4 genes take over; the full variable domain is DTGVSQNPRHKITKRGQNVTFRCDPISEHNRLYWYRQTLGQGPEFLTYFQNEAQLEKSRLLSDRFSAERPKGSFSTLEIQRTEQGDSAMYLCASSSLDRAAEKLFFGSGTQLSVL.